This T cell receptor beta chain derives from a study of T-cell reconstitution after alpha-beta-depleted transplantation in children. The study, taken as a whole, reports: One year post-transplant, T-cell counts and diversity were largely derived from T cells produced anew.

Of note for this clonotype: Antigen specificity is unknown.

Germline loops: CDR1 LGHNA, CDR2 YNFKEQ. The V and J ends lost 3 bases and 2 bases respectively, with 12 bases between them. The CDR3 has 15 amino acids. TCRbeta library preparation incorporated unique molecular identifiers. TCRdb reprocessed the PCR reads with MiXCR, giving one entry per CDR3 protein. Here the sample spans under 450,000 distinct CDR3 sequences, roughly 17% being singletons. The TCR originated in a boy younger than two who had a stem cell transplant for Wiskott-Aldrich syndrome, so the T cells may come from the graft donor. This chain links TRBV4-2 with TRBJ2-3; D is possibly TRBD2 (5 bases). This specimen consisted of PBMCs, mostly from graft donor cells, obtained 360 days after TCRalphabeta/CD19-depleted stem cell transplant. CDR3 sequence: CASSQNGKPTDTQYF. Here the CDR3 DNA reads TGTGCCAGCAGCCAGAACGGGAAACCCACAGATACGCAGTATTTT.